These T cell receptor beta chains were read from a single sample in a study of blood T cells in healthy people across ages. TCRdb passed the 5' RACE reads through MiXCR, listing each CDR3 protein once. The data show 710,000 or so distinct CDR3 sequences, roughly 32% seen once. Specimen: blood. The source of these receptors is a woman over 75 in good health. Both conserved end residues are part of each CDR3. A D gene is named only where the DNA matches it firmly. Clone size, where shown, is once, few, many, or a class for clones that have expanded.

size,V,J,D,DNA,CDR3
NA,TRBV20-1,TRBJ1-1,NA,TGCAGTGCTAGAGCCCTTCTGCCTGAAGCTTTCTTT,CSARALLPEAFF
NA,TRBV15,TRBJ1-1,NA,TGTGCCACCAGCAGAGACCTGGCGCGTGAAGCTTTCTTT,CATSRDLAREAFF
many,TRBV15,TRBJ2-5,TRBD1,TGTGCCACCAGCGCAACCGGGACAGGGGGAGAGACCCAGTACTTC,CATSATGTGGETQYF
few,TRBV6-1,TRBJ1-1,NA,TGTGCCAGCAGTGAAACCAGGGCAGGGAACACTGAAGCTTTCTTT,CASSETRAGNTEAFF
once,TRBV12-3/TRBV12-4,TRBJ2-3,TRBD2,TGTGCCAGCAGTACCCTGACTAGCGGGGGAGGAGCAGATGCGCAGTATTTT,CASSTLTSGGGADAQYF
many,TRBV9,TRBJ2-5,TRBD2,TGTGCCAGCAGCGTAGGGACTAGCGGGGAGACCCAGTACTTC,CASSVGTSGETQYF
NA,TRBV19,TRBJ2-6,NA,TGTGCCAGTAGTATAGTCGGTGGGGCCAACGTCCTGACTTTC,CASSIVGGANVLTF
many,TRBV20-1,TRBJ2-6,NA,TGCAGTGCCCGGCCCGGGTCGGGGGCCAACGTCCTGACTTTC,CSARPGSGANVLTF
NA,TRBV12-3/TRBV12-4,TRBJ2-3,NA,TGTGCCAGCAGGGGAACGACGACTAGTTCAGATACGCAGTATTTT,CASRGTTTSSDTQYF
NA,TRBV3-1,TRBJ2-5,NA,TGTGCCAGCAGCCAACTAAGGGGCCGGGAGACCCAGTACTTC,CASSQLRGRETQYF
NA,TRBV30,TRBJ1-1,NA,TGTGCCTGGACTGCAGGTAGTTACACTGAAGCTTTCTTT,CAWTAGSYTEAFF
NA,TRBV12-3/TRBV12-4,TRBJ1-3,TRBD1,TGTGCCAGCAGTTGGACAGGGGCTGGAAACACCATATATTTT,CASSWTGAGNTIYF
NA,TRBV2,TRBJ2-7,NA,TGTGCCAGCACCGAGCAACTAGACAACTACGAGCAGTACTTC,CASTEQLDNYEQYF
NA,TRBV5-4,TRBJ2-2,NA,TGTGCCAGCAGCGCGGTAGTGGCACTAGGCACCGGGGAGCTGTTTTTT,CASSAVVALGTGELFF
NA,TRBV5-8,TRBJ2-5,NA,TGTGCCAGCAGCTTGGAGGAATCAGAAGGAGAGACCCAGTACTTC,CASSLEESEGETQYF
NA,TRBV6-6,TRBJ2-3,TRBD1,TGTGCCAGCAGTCGGGACAGGGGGCGCGGAGATACGCAGTATTTT,CASSRDRGRGDTQYF
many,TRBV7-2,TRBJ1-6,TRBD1,TGTGCCAGCAGCCCGACTACAGGGGATCTTTCACCCCTCCACTTT,CASSPTTGDLSPLHF
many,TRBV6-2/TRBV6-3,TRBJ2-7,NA,TGTGCCAGCAGTGTAACTCGCTACGAGCAGTACTTC,CASSVTRYEQYF
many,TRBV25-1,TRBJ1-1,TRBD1,TGTGCCAGCGTCAGACAGGGGGCAAACACTGAAGCTTTCTTT,CASVRQGANTEAFF
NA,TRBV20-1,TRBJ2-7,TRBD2,TGCAGTGCTAGTCGTAGCGGGGGGGGCAATGAGCAGTACTTC,CSASRSGGGNEQYF
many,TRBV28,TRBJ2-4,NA,TGTGCCAGCCGCGGTGGGGGGACTCTAGCCAAAAACATTCAGTACTTC,CASRGGGTLAKNIQYF